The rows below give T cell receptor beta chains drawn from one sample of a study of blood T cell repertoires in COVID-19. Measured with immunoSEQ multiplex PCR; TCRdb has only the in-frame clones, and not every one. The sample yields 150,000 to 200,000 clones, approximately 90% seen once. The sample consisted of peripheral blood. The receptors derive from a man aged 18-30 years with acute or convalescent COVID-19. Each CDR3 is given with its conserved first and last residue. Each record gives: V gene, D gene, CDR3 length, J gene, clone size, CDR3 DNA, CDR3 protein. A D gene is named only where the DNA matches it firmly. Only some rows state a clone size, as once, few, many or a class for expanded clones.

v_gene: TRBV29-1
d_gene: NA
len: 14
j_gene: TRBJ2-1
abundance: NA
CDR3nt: TGCAGCGTCTCGGACATCGGAGGGTACAATGAGCAGTTCTTC
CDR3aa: CSVSDIGGYNEQFF

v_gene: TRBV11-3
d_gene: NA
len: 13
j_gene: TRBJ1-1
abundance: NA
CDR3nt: TGTGCCAGCAGCCTCGACACCGACACTGAAGCTTTCTTT
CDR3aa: CASSLDTDTEAFF

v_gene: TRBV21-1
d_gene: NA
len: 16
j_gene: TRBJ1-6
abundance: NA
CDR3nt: TGTGCCAGCAGCACTGTCCCGGGACAGTGTAATTCACCCCTCCACTTT
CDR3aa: CASSTVPGQCNSPLHF

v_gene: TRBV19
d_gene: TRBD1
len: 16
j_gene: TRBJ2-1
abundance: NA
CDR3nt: TGTGCCAGTAGCCACGAACGAAATACAGGGGACGGGAAGCAGTTCTTC
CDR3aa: CASSHERNTGDGKQFF

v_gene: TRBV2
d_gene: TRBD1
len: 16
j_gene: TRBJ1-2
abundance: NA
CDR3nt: TGTGCCAGCAGTTTCTCAGACAGGGTATCTAACTATGGCTACACCTTC
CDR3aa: CASSFSDRVSNYGYTF

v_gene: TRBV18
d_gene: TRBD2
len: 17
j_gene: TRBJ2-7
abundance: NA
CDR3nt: TGTGCCAGCTCACCACCTGTCACTAGCGACAACTCCTACGAGCAGTACTTC
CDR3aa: CASSPPVTSDNSYEQYF

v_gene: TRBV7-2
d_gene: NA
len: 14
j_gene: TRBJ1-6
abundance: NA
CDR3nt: TGTGCCAGCAGCTTATTCGGGAGGGATTCACCCCTCCACTTT
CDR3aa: CASSLFGRDSPLHF

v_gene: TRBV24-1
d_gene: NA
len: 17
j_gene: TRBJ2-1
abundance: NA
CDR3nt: TGTGCCACCAGTGACCCATTTTCAGGGCAGTCCTACAATGAGCAGTTCTTC
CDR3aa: CATSDPFSGQSYNEQFF

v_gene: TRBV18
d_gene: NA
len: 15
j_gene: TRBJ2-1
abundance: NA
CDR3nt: TGTGCCAGCTCACCACGACAGATTTCCTACAATGAGCAGTTCTTC
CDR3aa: CASSPRQISYNEQFF

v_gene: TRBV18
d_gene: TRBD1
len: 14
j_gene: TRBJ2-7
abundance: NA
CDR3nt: TGTGCCAGCTCACTGGGACAGGGGGCCTACGAGCAGTACTTC
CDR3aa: CASSLGQGAYEQYF

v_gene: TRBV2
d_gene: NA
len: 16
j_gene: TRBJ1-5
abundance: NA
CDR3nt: TGTGCCAGCAGTGGAAGGCAGGGCTATAGCAATCAGCCCCAGCATTTT
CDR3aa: CASSGRQGYSNQPQHF

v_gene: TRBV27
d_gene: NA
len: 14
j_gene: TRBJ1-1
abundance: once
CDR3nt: TGTGCCAGCAGTTCCGCGACAGGTAACACTGAAGCTTTCTTT
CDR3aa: CASSSATGNTEAFF